These 26 T cell receptor beta chains share one sample of origin, sequenced in a study of cytomegalovirus exposure and HLA in healthy donors. PCR was performed using 60 Vbeta and 13 Jbeta primers. The method was immunoSEQ multiplex PCR; TCRdb's version includes in-frame clones alone and lacks a portion of them. The data contain 60,000 to 100,000 clones, about four fifths of them singletons. Sequences were obtained from PBMCs. These receptors originate from a male donor in good health and CMV-seropositive.

This clone was seen more than once but under ten times. The rearrangement links TRBV7-2 to TRBJ2-7; weak D call: TRBD1 (5 bases). The CDR3 has 13 amino acids. Trimming left V 4 bases short and J 2 bases short, with 9 bases between. In germline, CDR1 is SGHTA, CDR2 FQGNSA. CDR3 residues: CASSSDSPYEQYF. The CDR3 DNA reads TGTGCCAGCAGCTCTGACAGTCCCTACGAGCAGTACTTC.

The rearrangement joins TRBV5-6 to TRBJ1-1; D is perhaps TRBD1 (5 bases). V was trimmed by 0 bases and J by 1 base, leaving 19 bases between them. This CDR3 is 18 amino acids long. Germline CDR1 SGHDT, CDR2 YYEEEE. Written as DNA, the CDR3 is TGTGCCAGCAGCTTGGCCGGGGACTTGTTGACCGCGAACACTGAAGCTTTCTTT. It codes for CASSLAGDLLTANTEAFF. Full variable domain (rest looked up from reference TRBV5-6 and TRBJ1-1): DAGVTQSPTHLIKTRGQQVTLRCSPKSGHDTVSWYQQALGQGPQFIFQYYEEEERQRGNFPDRFSGHQFPNYSSELNVNALLLGDSALYLCASSLAGDLLTANTEAFFGQGTRLTVV.

The chain links TRBV6-1 to TRBJ2-1; TRBD2 is a possible D gene (6 bases). The CDR3 contains 15 residues. Germline CDR1 reads MNHNS; CDR2 reads SASEGT. With 3 bases removed from V and 0 bases from J, the gap between germline ends came to 9 bases. The CDR3 nucleotides read TGTGCCAGCAGTGACCACGGGGGCTCCTACAATGAGCAGTTCTTC. It encodes CASSDHGGSYNEQFF.

V and J are TRBV6-5 and TRBJ2-2; 7 bases agree with TRBD2. Germline lookup yields CDR1 MNHEY and CDR2 SVGAGI. Unmatched junction bases numbered 5, after V lost 0 bases and J lost 4 bases. The CDR3 contains 16 residues. CDR3 sequence (DNA): TGTGCCAGCAGTTACTCGGGGGGGATGGGCACCGGGGAGCTGTTTTTT. Its translation is CASSYSGGMGTGELFF.

This chain joins TRBV19 and TRBJ1-1; tentative D call: TRBD1 (6 bases). CDR1 is LNHDA and CDR2 is SQIVND in the germline V gene (reference sequence). CDR3 length: 14 amino acids. V was shortened by 7 bases and J by 3 bases, with 15 bases between the two germline ends. CDR3 residues: CASNLQGRHTEAFF. CDR3 DNA sequence: TGTGCCAGTAACCTACAGGGCCGGCACACTGAAGCTTTCTTT.

The V gene is TRBV28, the J gene TRBJ2-3, with 8 bases fitting TRBD2. V lost 7 bases, J lost 1 base, and 4 bases stayed unmatched. The CDR3 covers 14 residues. The germline V gene encodes CDR1 MDHEN and CDR2 SYDVKM. The CDR3 DNA reads as TGTGCCAGCATTAATAGCGGGGGCACAGATACGCAGTATTTT. This codes for CASINSGGTDTQYF.

This clone was seen just once. V is TRBV4-1 and J is TRBJ2-7, with D maybe TRBD1 (6 bases). The V end lost 4 bases, the J end lost 6 bases, and 19 bases lay between the germline ends. Germline values: CDR1 MGHRA, CDR2 YSYEKL. This CDR3 has 15 amino acids. The CDR3: CASSPGASFLGEQYF. The CDR3, as DNA: TGCGCCAGCAGCCCAGGGGCCTCTTTTTTGGGCGAGCAGTACTTC.

In nucleotides, the CDR3 is TGTGCCAGCAGTTTGGGGGACAGGGGTACAGATACGCAGTATTTT. Amino acid sequence: CASSLGDRGTDTQYF. The chain couples TRBV28 to TRBJ2-3; TRBD1 aligns across 10 bases. The CDR3 has 15 amino acids. V shed 3 bases, J shed 3 bases, and the junction held 3 bases outside the gene matches. CDR1 is MDHEN and CDR2 is SYDVKM in the germline V gene.

The gene calls are TRBV29-1 and TRBJ2-5; 10 bases align to TRBD2. The J call is in doubt because the DNA end fits TRBJ2-7 better. Germline-derived CDR1 and CDR2 are SQVTM and ANQGSEA. The CDR3 covers 15 residues. For the CDR3, the DNA is TGCAGCGTCCAAGACTTAGCGGGGGGCAGATACGAGCAGTACTTC. This sequence encodes CSVQDLAGGRYEQYF.

This clone has just a few counts. V gene TRBV2 combines with J gene TRBJ2-1; 8 nucleotides match TRBD2. Germline V gene sequence: CDR1 SNHLY, CDR2 FYNNEI. The V gene end was trimmed by 8 bases and the J gene end by 5 bases; junction bases not matched to a gene: 8. CDR3 length: 14 residues. CDR3 residues: CASGGRTSNNEQFF. CDR3 bases: TGTGCCAGCGGAGGAAGGACTAGCAACAATGAGCAGTTCTTC.

The rearrangement uses TRBV6-5 and TRBJ1-3; 8 bases align to TRBD1. The germline gives CDR1 MNHEY, CDR2 SVGAGI. The junction had 7 bases not matched to a gene; V was cut back by 6 bases and J by 3 bases. The CDR3 runs 15 residues. CDR3 nucleotide sequence: TGTGCCAGCAGAGAGACGACAGGGGATGGAAACACCATATATTTT. Translation: CASRETTGDGNTIYF.

This chain uses TRBV9 with TRBJ1-2; no firm D call. Germline V CDR1 and CDR2: SGDLS, YYNGEE. Deletions cut 4 bases from V and 3 bases from J, with 16 bases between. The CDR3 is made up of 15 amino acids. CDR3 region: CASSRSPEGDYGYTF. As DNA, the CDR3 is TGTGCCAGCAGCAGGTCCCCCGAGGGTGACTATGGCTACACCTTC.

The chain links TRBV27 to TRBJ2-7; 8 bases agree with TRBD2. V was pared by 5 bases and J by 3 bases, with 6 bases of the junction left unmatched. CDR3 size: 14 residues. The germline CDR1 and CDR2 sequences are MNHEY and SMNVEV (reference sequence). The CDR3 sequence is CASSNGGGYYEQYF. The CDR3 nucleotides read TGTGCCAGCAGTAACGGGGGGGGATACTACGAGCAGTACTTC.

The V gene is TRBV5-1, the J gene TRBJ2-1; 7 bases line up with TRBD1. CDR1 and CDR2 from the germline V gene are SGHRS and YFSETQ. After removal of 0 bases from V and 10 bases from J, the junction contained 13 bases not matched to a gene. CDR3 length: 16 amino acids. The CDR3 sequence: CASSLGPQGVRREQFF. The CDR3 nucleotides read TGCGCCAGCAGCTTGGGTCCGCAGGGGGTGAGGCGCGAGCAGTTCTTC.

The rearrangement links TRBV5-1 to TRBJ1-2; 7 bases fit TRBD1. Trimming removed 4 bases from V and 2 bases from J; junction bases left unmatched: 8. Germline V gene sequence: CDR1 SGHRS, CDR2 YFSETQ. This CDR3 has 15 residues. Written as DNA, the CDR3 is TGCGCCAGCAGCCCGGGGACAGAGACCAACTATGGCTACACCTTC. This codes for CASSPGTETNYGYTF.

The V call is TRBV28, the J call TRBJ1-5; D ambiguous. This CDR3 has 13 amino acids. The V end was cut by 5 bases, the J end by 0 bases, with 5 bases between. The germline gives CDR1 MDHEN, CDR2 SYDVKM. Written as DNA, the CDR3 is TGTGCCAGCAGTCCCTATAGCAATCAGCCCCAGCATTTT. The encoded protein is CASSPYSNQPQHF. Full variable domain (missing parts from reference TRBV28 and TRBJ1-5): DVKVTQSSRYLVKRTGEKVFLECVQDMDHENMFWYRQDPGLGLRLIYFSYDVKMKEKGDIPEGYSVSREKKERFSLILESASTNQTSMYLCASSPYSNQPQHFGDGTRLSIL.

By proportion, this clone is medium-sized (0.01 to 0.1%). The J gene is TRBJ1-4, the V gene TRBV7-9; D is possibly TRBD1 (5 bases). CDR3 length equals 16 residues. In germline, CDR1 is SEHNR, CDR2 FQNEAQ (reference sequence). The ends were cut back, 3 bases at V and 10 bases at J, with 21 bases in the middle. The CDR3: CASSFPGSRDLSKLFF. Written as DNA, the CDR3 is TGTGCCAGCAGCTTTCCTGGGTCCAGGGATTTATCAAAACTGTTTTTT.

The V call is TRBV29-1, the J call TRBJ2-5; D call uncertain. Germline V gene lookup returns CDR1 SQVTM and CDR2 ANQGSEA. With 0 bases removed from V and 3 bases from J, the gap between germline ends came to 8 bases. The CDR3 extends over 13 amino acids. CDR3 DNA: TGCAGCGTTGAAGAGGATCAGGAAGAGACCCAGTACTTC. It yields the protein CSVEEDQEETQYF.

The V call is TRBV9, the J call TRBJ2-1; 7 positions agree with TRBD2. The junction had 11 bases not matched to a gene; V was cut back by 0 bases and J by 8 bases. The V gene's germline CDR1 is SGDLS and CDR2 YYNGEE. The CDR3 has 16 amino acids. The CDR3 loop is CASSVDGGNPYHEQFF. CDR3 sequence (DNA): TGTGCCAGCAGCGTAGACGGGGGGAATCCCTATCATGAGCAGTTCTTC.

V usage is TRBV7-2 and J usage is TRBJ1-4, with 9 nucleotides matching TRBD1. Germline V lookup: CDR1 SGHTA, CDR2 FQGNSA. The V gene end was trimmed by 5 bases and the J gene end by 3 bases; junction bases not matched to a gene: 10. The CDR3 loop spans 17 amino acids. The CDR3 nucleotides are TGTGCCAGCAGCCCGCGGACAGGGGACAACCCTAATGAAAAACTGTTTTTT. It is translated as CASSPRTGDNPNEKLFF.

The J gene is TRBJ2-3, the V gene TRBV4-1; the match to TRBD2 covers 7 bases. This CDR3 spans 17 amino acids. Germline V gives CDR1 MGHRA, CDR2 YSYEKL. The V gene end was trimmed by 0 bases and the J gene end by 2 bases; junction bases not matched to a gene: 8. CDR3 loop: CASSQDWRGKYTDTQYF. CDR3 in DNA: TGCGCCAGCAGCCAAGATTGGCGGGGGAAATACACAGATACGCAGTATTTT.

The V and J genes are TRBV28 and TRBJ2-2; the D is unclear. Between the trimmed V and J ends, which lost 3 bases and 0 bases, there was a span of 11 bases. Per the germline V gene, CDR1 is MDHEN and CDR2 is SYDVKM. The CDR3 runs 16 residues. DNA of the CDR3: TGTGCCAGCAGTTTTTTCTCAGTGGCGAACACCGGGGAGCTGTTTTTT. This gives the protein CASSFFSVANTGELFF.

The chain combines TRBV5-1 with TRBJ2-1; a possible D gene is TRBD2 (6 bases). V was cut by 0 bases and J by 4 bases, with 11 bases left in between. The CDR3 length is 15 residues. Germline V gene lookup returns CDR1 SGHRS and CDR2 YFSETQ. The CDR3 sequence is CASSLGDFGYNEQFF. CDR3 bases: TGCGCCAGCAGCTTGGGGGACTTCGGATACAATGAGCAGTTCTTC.

The rearrangement joins TRBV28 to TRBJ2-7, with 8 nucleotides matching TRBD1. In germline, CDR1 is MDHEN, CDR2 SYDVKM. The CDR3 spans 12 residues. V was pared by 4 bases and J by 5 bases, with 1 base of the junction left unmatched. The CDR3 loop reads CASSYRGDEQYF. For the CDR3, the DNA is TGTGCCAGCAGTTACAGGGGGGACGAGCAGTACTTC.

This chain links TRBV19 with TRBJ1-6; 7 bases are shared with TRBD1. The CDR3 is 15 residues long. Trimming cost V 5 bases and J 4 bases; bases outside gene matches: 5. Germline loops: CDR1 LNHDA, CDR2 SQIVND (reference sequence). CDR3 sequence (DNA): TGTGCCAGTAGTGCGGTGACAGGGTATAATTCACCCCTCCACTTT. Amino acids: CASSAVTGYNSPLHF.

The chain links TRBV7-2 to TRBJ2-5, with D possibly matching TRBD2 (5 bases). Trimming took 5 bases from V and 4 from J, leaving 14 bases between them. Germline V CDR1 and CDR2: SGHTA, FQGNSA. CDR3 length: 14 residues. The CDR3 bases are TGTGCCAGCAGCCGTCCGGGAAGGGCAGAGACCCAGTACTTC. Translating gives CASSRPGRAETQYF.